A single sample gave rise to the 12 T cell receptor beta chains below, sequenced in a study of shared clonotypes between healthy human individuals. Only in-frame clones appear in the TCRdb table, and some are missing; sequencing was by immunoSEQ multiplex PCR. Among about 590,000 clones listed, 95% to 96% were seen once. The naive CD8 population came from CD45RO-negative cells selected for CCR7, without terminally differentiated effector memory CD45RA+ cells. Source material: naive CD8+ T cells sorted from blood. Receptor source: a woman under 40 in good health.

V usage is TRBV28 and J usage is TRBJ2-7; D is possibly TRBD1 (5 bases). Germline V gives CDR1 MDHEN, CDR2 SYDVKM. The CDR3 has 14 residues. The germline V and J ends were trimmed by 5 bases and 4 bases, with 15 bases remaining between them. CDR3 sequence (DNA): TGTGCCAGCAGTCCCCCACAGGAAGCATACGAGCAGTACTTC. Translating it yields CASSPPQEAYEQYF.

This chain joins TRBV4-1 and TRBJ1-2, with a possible D match to TRBD1 (6 bases). The V and J ends lost 3 bases and 3 bases respectively, with 11 bases between them. Germline lookup yields CDR1 MGHRA and CDR2 YSYEKL. The CDR3 length is 14 residues. The CDR3 DNA reads TGCGCCAGCAGCCATGGGGGGCTCTACTATGGCTACACCTTC. This codes for CASSHGGLYYGYTF.

The rearrangement links TRBV27 to TRBJ2-4, with D uncertain. V was pared by 3 bases and J by 0 bases, with 9 bases between. The germline V gene has CDR1 MNHEY and CDR2 SMNVEV (reference sequence). This CDR3 spans 15 amino acids. The CDR3 DNA follows: TGTGCCAGCAGTTTCTCAGGCTTAGCCAAAAACATTCAGTACTTC. Translated, it gives CASSFSGLAKNIQYF.

This chain connects TRBV2 to TRBJ1-4, with 9 bases identical to TRBD1. The CDR3 loop spans 15 amino acids. Germline V gene sequence: CDR1 SNHLY, CDR2 FYNNEI. Trimming took 6 bases from V and 7 from J; bases not matched to a gene: 9. DNA for the CDR3: TGTGCCAGCAGCAGCCAGGACAGGGGTGGTGAAAAACTGTTTTTT. This codes for CASSSQDRGGEKLFF.

V and J are TRBV5-4 and TRBJ2-7, with a weak D call TRBD2 (5 bases). From germline, CDR1 is SGHNT and CDR2 YYREEE (reference sequence). CDR3 size: 17 residues. With 0 bases removed from V and 0 bases from J, the gap between germline ends came to 16 bases. The chain's CDR3 is CASSLGDAGLGSYEQYF. The CDR3 DNA reads as TGTGCCAGCAGCTTGGGCGATGCGGGTCTGGGCTCCTACGAGCAGTACTTC.

This clone was found once. The chain recombines TRBV7-9 with TRBJ1-3; possible D gene TRBD1, 6 bases. Per germline, CDR1 SEHNR and CDR2 FQNEAQ (reference sequence). V shed 8 bases and J shed 3 bases, with 17 bases lying between them. The CDR3 length is 15 residues. The CDR3 region has the DNA TGTGCCAGCCTCCTCGGGGGCGCGGATGGAAACACCATATATTTT. Its protein is CASLLGGADGNTIYF.

V usage is TRBV28 and J usage is TRBJ1-2; 9 nucleotides align to TRBD1. After removal of 7 bases from V and 2 bases from J, the junction contained 8 bases not matched to a gene. Germline assignment: CDR1 MDHEN and CDR2 SYDVKM. This CDR3 region has 15 residues. The CDR3 DNA is TGTGCCAGCAATACAGGGGGCAGCGGCAACTATGGCTACACCTTC. Protein product: CASNTGGSGNYGYTF.

The rearrangement links TRBV5-1 to TRBJ2-1; the D gene is possibly TRBD2 (5 bases). V was pared by 1 base and J by 2 bases, with 19 bases between. The V gene's germline CDR1 is SGHRS and CDR2 YFSETQ. The CDR3 covers 18 residues. CDR3 amino acids: CASSLQDSYRVPYNEQFF. CDR3 nucleotide sequence: TGCGCCAGCAGCTTGCAGGACTCCTATCGGGTCCCCTACAATGAGCAGTTCTTC.

This sequence joins TRBV2 and TRBJ2-7; no definite D call. V dropped 8 bases and J dropped 7 bases, with 15 bases sitting between them. This CDR3 contains 12 residues. Germline V gives CDR1 SNHLY, CDR2 FYNNEI. In DNA form, the CDR3 reads TGTGCCAGCGGCTGGTGGGTCGGAGAGCAGTACTTC. Translation gives CASGWWVGEQYF.

A word on this clone: This specimen includes other DNA sequences encoding the same CDR3. V gene TRBV5-1 combines with J gene TRBJ2-7, with TRBD2 as a possible D gene (6 bases). Deletions cut 4 bases from V and 2 bases from J, with 13 bases between. CDR1 and CDR2 from the germline V gene are SGHRS and YFSETQ. The CDR3 is made up of 14 amino acids. This CDR3 is CASSPGLGPYEQYF. The CDR3 region has the DNA TGCGCCAGCAGCCCGGGACTGGGTCCCTACGAGCAGTACTTC. The full variable domain, completed using reference TRBV5-1 and TRBJ2-7, is KAGVTQTPRYLIKTRGQQVTLSCSPISGHRSVSWYQQTPGQGLQFLFEYFSETQRNKGNFPGRFSGRQFSNSRSEMNVSTLELGDSALYLCASSPGLGPYEQYFGPGTRLTVT.

The chain couples TRBV4-1 to TRBJ2-1; unclear D gene. Trimming took 3 bases from V and 2 from J, leaving 11 bases between them. The CDR3 sequence is 15 residues long. CDR1 and CDR2 from the germline V gene are MGHRA and YSYEKL. The CDR3 loop is CASSHSPPPYNEQFF. The CDR3 DNA reads as TGCGCCAGCAGCCATTCACCACCACCCTACAATGAGCAGTTCTTC.

The chain's CDR3 is CASSADREGVETQYF. DNA for the CDR3: TGTGCCAGCAGCGCGGACAGGGAGGGGGTAGAGACCCAGTACTTC. The genes are TRBV5-4 and TRBJ2-5; weak D call: TRBD1 (8 bases). Trimming shortened V by 4 bases and J by 4 bases, and 17 bases separated the two germline ends. The CDR3 loop spans 15 amino acids. Germline V gene lookup returns CDR1 SGHNT and CDR2 YYREEE (reference sequence).